This T cell receptor beta chain was retrieved from a study of blood T cells in healthy people across ages. Study observations and caveats: Any changes in expanded clonotypes were possibly confounded, as donor CMV status remained unknown.

Many counts were recorded for this clonotype. Its antigen is as yet unknown. The use of a sample-barcoded 5' primer and a J-beta primer mix characterized a second PCR of roughly 6 to 12 cycles. TCRdb ran MiXCR on the 5' RACE reads and lists one entry per CDR3 protein. Of approximately 810,000 distinct CDR3 sequences listed, under 35% are singletons. The extraction recovered at least 5 micrograms of total RNA per sample. The CDR3 is 14 amino acids. Germline values: CDR1 SGHRS, CDR2 YFSETQ. V lost 7 bases and J 2 bases, leaving 14 bases between the germline ends. The chain couples TRBV5-1 to TRBJ2-3; D remains ambiguous. Sequencing input: blood. This TCR derives from a woman older than 75 in good health. CDR3 protein: CASSDPSSTDTQYF. The CDR3 nucleotides read TGCGCCAGCTCAGATCCGAGTTCCACAGATACGCAGTATTTT.